This TCR beta chain was captured in a study of cytomegalovirus exposure and HLA in healthy donors. The PCR had 60 Vbeta and 13 Jbeta primers. Using immunoSEQ multiplex PCR, the repertoire was profiled, and TCRdb retains in-frame clones only, with some absent. The sample consists of some 95,000 clones, 60% to 85% of them appearing once. Study-wide findings and caveats: Some public TCRs appeared in many individuals, while most sequences were rare.

This clone has just one count. The target antigen is unknown. Material for sequencing was PBMCs. The clonotype originates from a woman aged 40 to 50 in good health and CMV-seronegative.

DNA of the CDR3: TGTGCCAGCAGCATACTACAGGGGGGAACTGAAGCTTTCTTT. Translating gives CASSILQGGTEAFF. This sequence joins TRBV7-8 and TRBJ1-1; 8 bases match TRBD1. This CDR3 region has 14 residues. Germline CDR1 and CDR2: SGHVS and FQNEAQ. V lost 5 bases, J lost 5 bases, and 7 bases stayed unmatched.